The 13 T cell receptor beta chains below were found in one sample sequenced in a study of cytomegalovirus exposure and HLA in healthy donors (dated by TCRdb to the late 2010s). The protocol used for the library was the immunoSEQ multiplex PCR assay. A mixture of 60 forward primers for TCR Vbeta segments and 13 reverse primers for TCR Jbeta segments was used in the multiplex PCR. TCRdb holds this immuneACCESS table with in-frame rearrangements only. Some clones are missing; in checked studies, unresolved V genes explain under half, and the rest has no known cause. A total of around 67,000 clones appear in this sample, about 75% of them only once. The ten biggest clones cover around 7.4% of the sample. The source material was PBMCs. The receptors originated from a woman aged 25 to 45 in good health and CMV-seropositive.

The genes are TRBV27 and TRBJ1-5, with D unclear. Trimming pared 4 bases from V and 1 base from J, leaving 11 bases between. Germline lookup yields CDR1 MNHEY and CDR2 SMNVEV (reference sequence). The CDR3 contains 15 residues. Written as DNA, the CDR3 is TGTGCCAGCAGTTGCCACAGTGACAGCAATCAGCCCCAGCATTTT. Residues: CASSCHSDSNQPQHF.

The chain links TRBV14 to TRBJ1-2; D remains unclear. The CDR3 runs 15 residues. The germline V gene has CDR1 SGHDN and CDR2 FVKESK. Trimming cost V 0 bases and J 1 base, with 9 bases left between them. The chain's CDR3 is CASSQDVHINYGYTF. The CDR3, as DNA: TGTGCCAGCAGCCAAGATGTCCACATTAACTATGGCTACACCTTC. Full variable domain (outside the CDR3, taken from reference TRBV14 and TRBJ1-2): EAGVTQFPSHSVIEKGQTVTLRCDPISGHDNLYWYRRVMGKEIKFLLHFVKESKQDESGMPNNRFLAERTGGTYSTLKVQPAELEDSGVYFCASSQDVHINYGYTFGSGTRLTVV.

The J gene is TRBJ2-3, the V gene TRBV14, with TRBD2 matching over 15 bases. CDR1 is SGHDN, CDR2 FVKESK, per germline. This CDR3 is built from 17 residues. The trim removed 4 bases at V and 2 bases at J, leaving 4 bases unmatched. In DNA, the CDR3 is TGTGCCAGCAGCCCTCGGACTAGCGGGAGGGCCACAGATACGCAGTATTTT. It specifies CASSPRTSGRATDTQYF.

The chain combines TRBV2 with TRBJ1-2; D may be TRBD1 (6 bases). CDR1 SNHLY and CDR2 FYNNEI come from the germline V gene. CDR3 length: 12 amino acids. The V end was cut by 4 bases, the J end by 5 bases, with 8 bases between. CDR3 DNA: TGTGCCAGCAGTGGACAGGAATATGGCTACACCTTC. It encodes CASSGQEYGYTF. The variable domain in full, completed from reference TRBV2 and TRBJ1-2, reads EPEVTQTPSHQVTQMGQEVILRCVPISNHLYFYWYRQILGQKVEFLVSFYNNEISEKSEIFDDQFSVERPDGSNFTLKIRSTKLEDSAMYFCASSGQEYGYTFGSGTRLTVV.

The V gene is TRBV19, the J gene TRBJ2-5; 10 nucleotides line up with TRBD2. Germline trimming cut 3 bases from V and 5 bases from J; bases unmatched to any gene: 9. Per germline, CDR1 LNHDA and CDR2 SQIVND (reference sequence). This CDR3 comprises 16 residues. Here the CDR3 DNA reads TGTGCCAGTAGTATCGGGCTAGCGGGAGAAGTTGAGACCCAGTACTTC. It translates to CASSIGLAGEVETQYF.

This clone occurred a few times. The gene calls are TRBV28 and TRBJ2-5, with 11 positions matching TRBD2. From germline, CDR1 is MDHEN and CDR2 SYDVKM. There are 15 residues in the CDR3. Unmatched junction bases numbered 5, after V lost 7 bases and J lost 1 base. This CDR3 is CASTEGLAVQETQYF. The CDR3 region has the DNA TGTGCCAGCACCGAGGGACTAGCGGTCCAAGAGACCCAGTACTTC.

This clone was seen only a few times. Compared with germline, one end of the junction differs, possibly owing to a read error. The CDR3 reads CASGLSVDNLHF. CDR3 coding DNA: TGTGCTAGTGGTTTATCCGTCGACAATCTCCACTTC. The V gene is TRBV12-5, the J gene TRBJ2-5; no definite D call. The CDR3 spans 12 residues. Germline CDR1 and CDR2: LGHNT and FRNRAP. The entire variable domain, with the rest obtained from reference TRBV12-5 and TRBJ2-5, is as follows: DARVTQTPRHKVTEMGQEVTMRCQPILGHNTVFWYRQTMMQGLELLAYFRNRAPLDDSGMPKDRFSAEMPDATLATLKIQPSEPRDSAVYFCASGLSVDNLHFGPGTRLLVL.

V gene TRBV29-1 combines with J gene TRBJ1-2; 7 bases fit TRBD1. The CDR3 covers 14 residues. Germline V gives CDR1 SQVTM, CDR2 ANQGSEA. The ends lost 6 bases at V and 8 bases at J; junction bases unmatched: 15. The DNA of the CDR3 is TGCAGCGTCGACCCCAACAGGGGAGGAGAGGGCTACACCTTC. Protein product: CSVDPNRGGEGYTF. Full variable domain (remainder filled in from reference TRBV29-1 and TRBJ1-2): SAVISQKPSRDICQRGTSLTIQCQVDSQVTMMFWYRQQPGQSLTLIATANQGSEATYESGFVIDKFPISRPNLTFSTLTVSNMSPEDSSIYLCSVDPNRGGEGYTFGSGTRLTVV.

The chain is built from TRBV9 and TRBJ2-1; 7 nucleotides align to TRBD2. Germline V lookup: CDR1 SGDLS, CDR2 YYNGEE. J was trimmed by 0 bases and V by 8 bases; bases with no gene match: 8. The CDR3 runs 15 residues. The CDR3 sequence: CASAQTGGSYNEQFF. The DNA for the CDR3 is TGTGCCAGTGCCCAAACGGGGGGCTCCTACAATGAGCAGTTCTTC.

The CDR3 bases are TGTGCCAGCACCACGGGATTCACAGATACGCAGTATTTT. Its translation is CASTTGFTDTQYF. V usage is TRBV28 and J usage is TRBJ2-3; a weak D match, TRBD2 (5 bases). CDR3 length equals 13 residues. The germline V gene has CDR1 MDHEN and CDR2 SYDVKM. V was clipped by 7 bases and J by 2 bases, with 10 bases between them.

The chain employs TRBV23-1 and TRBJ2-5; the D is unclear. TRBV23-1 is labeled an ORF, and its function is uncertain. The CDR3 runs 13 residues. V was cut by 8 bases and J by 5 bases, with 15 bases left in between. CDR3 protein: CASANDAVETQYF. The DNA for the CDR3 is TGCGCCAGCGCAAACGACGCGGTTGAGACCCAGTACTTC.

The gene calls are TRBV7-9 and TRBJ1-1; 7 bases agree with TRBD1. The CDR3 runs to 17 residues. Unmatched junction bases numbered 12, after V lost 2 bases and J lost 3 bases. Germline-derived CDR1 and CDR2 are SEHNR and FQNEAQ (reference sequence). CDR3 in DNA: TGTGCCAGCAGCTTATTGACAGGGACTGAGTTGGACACTGAAGCTTTCTTT. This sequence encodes CASSLLTGTELDTEAFF.

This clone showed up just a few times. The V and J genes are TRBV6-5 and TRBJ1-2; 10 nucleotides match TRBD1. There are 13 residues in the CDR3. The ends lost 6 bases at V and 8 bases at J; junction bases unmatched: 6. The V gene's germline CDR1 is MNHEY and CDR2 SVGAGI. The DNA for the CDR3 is TGTGCCAGCAGCCTCGACAGGGGGCAGGGCTACACCTTC. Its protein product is CASSLDRGQGYTF.